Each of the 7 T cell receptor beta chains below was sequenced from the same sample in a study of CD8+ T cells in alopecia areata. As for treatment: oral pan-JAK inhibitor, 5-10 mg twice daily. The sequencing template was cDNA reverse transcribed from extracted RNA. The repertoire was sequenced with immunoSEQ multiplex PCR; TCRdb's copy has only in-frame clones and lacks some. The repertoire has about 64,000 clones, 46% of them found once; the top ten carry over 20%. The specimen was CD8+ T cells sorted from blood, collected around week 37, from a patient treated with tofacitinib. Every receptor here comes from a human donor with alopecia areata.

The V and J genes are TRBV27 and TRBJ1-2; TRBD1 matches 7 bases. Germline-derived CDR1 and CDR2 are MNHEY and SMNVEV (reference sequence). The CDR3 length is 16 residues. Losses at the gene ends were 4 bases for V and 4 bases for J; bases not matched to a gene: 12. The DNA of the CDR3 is TGTGCCAGCAGTTCAAACCGGGACAGATACTTCTATGGCTACACCTTC. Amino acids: CASSSNRDRYFYGYTF.

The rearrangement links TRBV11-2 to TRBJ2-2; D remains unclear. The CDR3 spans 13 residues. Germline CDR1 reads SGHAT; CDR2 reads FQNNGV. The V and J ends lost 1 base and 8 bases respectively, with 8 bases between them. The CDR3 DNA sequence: TGTGCCAGCAGCTTAGGATGGAATGGGGAGCTGTTTTTT. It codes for CASSLGWNGELFF.

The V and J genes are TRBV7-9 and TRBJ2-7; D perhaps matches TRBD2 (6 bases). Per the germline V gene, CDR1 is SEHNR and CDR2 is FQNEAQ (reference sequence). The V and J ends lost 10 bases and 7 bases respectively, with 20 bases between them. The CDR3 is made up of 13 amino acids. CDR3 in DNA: TGTGCCACCCCCGGGACTCCGCCTGGTGAGCAGTACTTC. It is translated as CATPGTPPGEQYF.

CDR3 sequence: CASSFTSDTQYF. The CDR3 DNA reads as TGTGCCAGCAGCTTTACTTCCGATACGCAGTATTTT. The chain has TRBV11-2 and TRBJ2-3; no definite D call. The length of the CDR3 is 12 residues. Germline V gene data show CDR1 as SGHAT and CDR2 as FQNNGV. Trimming shortened V by 3 bases and J by 6 bases, and 7 bases separated the two germline ends.

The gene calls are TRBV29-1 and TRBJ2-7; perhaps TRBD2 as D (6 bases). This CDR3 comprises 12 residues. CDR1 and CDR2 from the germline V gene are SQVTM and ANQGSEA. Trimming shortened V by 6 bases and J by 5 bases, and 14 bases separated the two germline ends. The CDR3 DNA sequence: TGCAGCGTGGGATTTAGGGAGGACGAGCAGTACTTC. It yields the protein CSVGFREDEQYF.

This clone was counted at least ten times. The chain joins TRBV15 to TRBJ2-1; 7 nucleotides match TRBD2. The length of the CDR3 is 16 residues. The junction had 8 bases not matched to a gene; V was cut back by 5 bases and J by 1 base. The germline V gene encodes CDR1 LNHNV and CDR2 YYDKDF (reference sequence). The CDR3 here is CATSLASGISYNEQFF. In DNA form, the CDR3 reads TGTGCCACCAGCTTAGCTAGCGGAATATCCTACAATGAGCAGTTCTTC.

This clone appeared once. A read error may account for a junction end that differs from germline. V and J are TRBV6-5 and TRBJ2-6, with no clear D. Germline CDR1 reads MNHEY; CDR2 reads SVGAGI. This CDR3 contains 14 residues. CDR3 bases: TGTGCCATCAGTAGCCTCTCTGGGGCCAACGTCCTGACTTTC. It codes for CAISSLSGANVLTF.